Listed below are T cell receptor beta chains from one sample, sequenced in a study of T cells in Graves' hyperthyroidism and ophthalmopathy. TCRdb called the multiplex PCR reads again in MiXCR, with one record for every CDR3 protein. The table lists about 640,000 distinct CDR3 sequences, around 20% of them singletons. Sequencing was carried out using blood. Source of these receptors: a man between 25 and 39 years old with Graves' ophthalmopathy. The CDR3 runs from the conserved cysteine through the conserved F or W. D genes are given only for firm matches. Rows may omit the clone size; those that give it use once, few, many or a size class.

CASRWQSKAAGELFF	TGTGCCAGCAGATGGCAGAGTAAGGCCGCCGGGGAGCTGTTTTTT	TRBJ2-2	TRBV28	.	few
CAWSGTGGTGELFF	TGTGCCTGGAGTGGGACAGGGGGAACCGGGGAGCTGTTTTTT	TRBJ2-2	TRBV30	TRBD1	few
CASSFTGRASYEQYF	TGTGCCAGCAGTTTTACAGGACGGGCCTCCTACGAGCAGTACTTC	TRBJ2-7	TRBV28	.	many
CASSSLTGRGPYEQYF	TGTGCCAGCAGCTCATTGACAGGACGGGGTCCGTACGAGCAGTACTTC	TRBJ2-7	TRBV11-2	.	few
CASSFTGQGQSQPQHF	TGCGCCAGCAGCTTTACGGGACAGGGTCAGAGTCAGCCCCAGCATTTT	TRBJ1-5	TRBV5-1	TRBD1	.
CSARPTSGGWHNEQFF	TGCAGTGCTAGGCCTACTAGCGGGGGATGGCATAATGAGCAGTTCTTC	TRBJ2-1	TRBV20-1	TRBD2	.
CASSFAERAYSNQPQHF	TGTGCCAGCAGCTTCGCTGAGCGGGCTTATAGCAATCAGCCCCAGCATTTT	TRBJ1-5	TRBV7-8	.	many
CSARGTGSTKNIQYF	TGCAGTGCTAGGGGGACAGGGTCAACCAAAAACATTCAGTACTTC	TRBJ2-4	TRBV20-1	TRBD1	.
CASQLGEGELFF	TGTGCCTCACAGCTGGGTGAGGGGGAGCTGTTTTTT	TRBJ2-2	TRBV3-1	.	few
CASSLRGTYEQFF	TGTGCCAGCAGCCTCCGGGGGACTTATGAGCAGTTCTTC	TRBJ2-1	TRBV5-6	.	many
CASSEGAGGEQFF	TGTGCCAGCAGCGAAGGGGCGGGAGGTGAGCAGTTCTTC	TRBJ2-1	TRBV3-1	TRBD2	few
CASSLAGQGIPYEQYF	TGTGCCAGCAGCTTAGCGGGACAGGGGATACCCTACGAGCAGTACTTC	TRBJ2-7	TRBV7-2	TRBD1	few
CASSAHGSSYNSPLHF	TGTGCCAGCAGCGCCCATGGGAGCTCCTATAATTCACCCCTCCACTTT	TRBJ1-6	TRBV9	.	few
CAILGGSSTDTQYF	TGTGCCATTTTAGGGGGTTCTAGCACAGATACGCAGTATTTT	TRBJ2-3	TRBV10-3	.	few
CASSSPGREQETQYF	TGTGCCAGCAGTTCGCCGGGACGGGAACAAGAGACCCAGTACTTC	TRBJ2-5	TRBV28	.	.
CASSEVAVNTEAFF	TGTGCCAGCAGTGAAGTAGCCGTGAACACTGAAGCTTTCTTT	TRBJ1-1	TRBV2	.	.
CSANSVGQPQHF	TGCAGTGCTAACTCCGTGGGTCAGCCCCAGCATTTT	TRBJ1-5	TRBV20-1	.	.
CAIRTWRDGTDTQYF	TGTGCCATACGAACGTGGCGGGACGGCACAGATACGCAGTATTTT	TRBJ2-3	TRBV2	.	many
CASSITGQETQYF	TGTGCCAGCAGTATAACGGGGCAAGAGACCCAGTACTTC	TRBJ2-5	TRBV27	.	few
CSARDHSGSFPYEQYF	TGCAGTGCTAGAGATCATAGCGGGAGTTTCCCCTACGAGCAGTACTTC	TRBJ2-7	TRBV20-1	TRBD2	few
CASSQPRAPPTNYGYTF	TGTGCCAGCAGCCAGCCAAGGGCTCCTCCTACTAACTATGGCTACACCTTC	TRBJ1-2	TRBV7-2	.	few
CSAGRTSGRFSYNEQFF	TGCAGTGCGGGGCGGACTAGCGGGAGATTCTCCTACAATGAGCAGTTCTTC	TRBJ2-1	TRBV20-1	TRBD2	.